This T cell receptor beta chain was documented in a study of T-cell reconstitution after alpha-beta-depleted transplantation in children. At least ten counts were recorded for this clonotype. The antigen remains unidentified. Trimming took 0 bases from V and 4 from J, leaving 17 bases between them. Germline lookup yields CDR1 SGDLS and CDR2 YYNGEE. This CDR3 comprises 16 residues. General study results and limits: T-cell numbers and diversity, one year after transplant, stemmed largely from T cells that were newly produced. Diversity of TCRbeta at day 60 was high in some patients, arising from surviving recipient T cells and thymic progenitors.

Unique molecular identifiers were built into the TCRbeta library. TCRdb reprocessed the PCR reads with MiXCR, giving one entry per CDR3 protein. Of roughly 100,000 distinct CDR3 sequences listed, under 9% were seen once; the top ten hold about 17%. J is TRBJ2-7 and V is TRBV9, with D perhaps assigned TRBD1 or TRBD2 (6 bases each). This clonotype was sampled from a boy younger than 10 with acute lymphoblastic leukemia, due to receive a stem cell transplant. The source material was PBMCs, sampled before TCRalphabeta/CD19-depleted stem cell transplant. The CDR3 loop reads CASSVGRNREDYEQYF. The CDR3 DNA follows: TGTGCCAGCAGCGTAGGCCGGAACAGGGAGGATTACGAGCAGTACTTC.